Below are 8 T cell receptor beta chains sequenced from a single sample in a study of T cells in Graves' hyperthyroidism and ophthalmopathy. Regions amplified from RNA transcripts were the TCR beta CDR3 regions. An initial round of RT-PCR targeting the TCR CDR3 relied on the HTBI primer set. Each CDR3 protein gets one entry after TCRdb re-called the multiplex PCR reads with MiXCR. The sample holds 730,000 or so distinct CDR3 sequences, approximately 19% seen once. Sequences were obtained from blood. These receptors came from a woman aged 45-65 years with Graves' hyperthyroidism that later progressed to Graves' ophthalmopathy.

Many counts were recorded for this clonotype. Here the CDR3 reads CASSPLGTDTEAFF. The CDR3 DNA follows: TGTGCCAGCAGCCCATTAGGGACAGACACTGAAGCTTTCTTT. The chain has TRBV7-6 and TRBJ1-1; 7 nucleotides line up with TRBD1. The length of the CDR3 is 14 residues. J lost 3 bases, V lost 5 bases, and 6 bases had no gene match. Germline lookup yields CDR1 SGHVS and CDR2 FNYEAQ.

V is TRBV7-8 and J is TRBJ2-2, with D hard to call. Germline CDR1 and CDR2: SGHVS and FQNEAQ. V dropped 6 bases and J dropped 1 base, with 3 bases sitting between them. This CDR3 has 12 residues. The CDR3 DNA follows: TGTGCCAGCAGGGTGAACACCGGGGAGCTGTTTTTT. Translated, it gives CASRVNTGELFF. Based on the CDR3 plus reference TRBV7-8 and TRBJ2-2, the full variable domain is GAGVSQSPRYKVAKRGQDVALRCDPISGHVSLFWYQQALGQGPEFLTYFQNEAQLDKSGLPSDRFFAERPEGSVSTLKIQRTQQEDSAVYLCASRVNTGELFFGEGSRLTVL.

The V gene is TRBV12-3 or TRBV12-4, the J gene TRBJ1-6; D gene uncertain. This CDR3 region has 14 residues. V dropped 7 bases and J dropped 7 bases, with 14 bases sitting between them. The CDR3, as DNA: TGTGCCAGCACCCCTCGGGAGGCCAATTCACCCCTCCACTTT. Residues: CASTPREANSPLHF.

This chain connects TRBV18 to TRBJ2-3, with 9 bases lining up with TRBD2. This CDR3 comprises 20 residues. The J segment lost 0 bases and the V segment lost 3 bases, leaving 16 bases of the junction unmatched. Germline V CDR1 and CDR2: KGHSH, LQKENI. Written as DNA, the CDR3 is TGTGCCAGCTCACCTCCCGGCCGGTGGCGGGGGGGCCTAAGCACAGATACGCAGTATTTT. As protein: CASSPPGRWRGGLSTDTQYF.

This chain links TRBV20-1 with TRBJ2-2, with 8 bases aligning to TRBD2. This CDR3 comprises 14 residues. Trimming cost V 3 bases and J 7 bases; bases outside gene matches: 7. Germline V CDR1 and CDR2: DFQATT, SNEGSKA (reference sequence). CDR3 sequence reads: CSASLGGGYGELFF. DNA of the CDR3: TGCAGTGCTAGTTTGGGCGGGGGGTACGGGGAGCTGTTTTTT.

The rearrangement uses TRBV6-1 and TRBJ2-2, with TRBD1 identical over 7 bases. J gave up 4 bases and V 2 bases, and 4 bases lay outside the gene matches. Germline loops: CDR1 MNHNS, CDR2 SASEGT. The CDR3 loop spans 15 amino acids. This CDR3 is CASSERNRGTGELFF. DNA of the CDR3: TGTGCCAGCAGTGAAAGGAACAGGGGCACCGGGGAGCTGTTTTTT.

This clonotype has more than one count but fewer than ten. The gene calls are TRBV3-1 and TRBJ1-2, with D possibly being TRBD1 (5 bases). This CDR3 contains 16 residues. Germline CDR1 and CDR2: LGHDT and YNNKEL (reference sequence). V was shortened by 2 bases and J by 0 bases, with 13 bases between the two germline ends. CDR3 DNA: TGTGCCAGCAGCCAATGGGTCGGGGACCCTAACTATGGCTACACCTTC. Translated, it gives CASSQWVGDPNYGYTF.

The chain combines TRBV7-3 with TRBJ2-5, with TRBD2 matching over 7 bases. This CDR3 has 17 residues. With 4 bases clipped from V and 3 bases from J, the junction kept 14 bases outside the gene matches. Per germline, CDR1 SGHTA and CDR2 FQGTGA. The CDR3 DNA reads as TGTGCCAGCAGCTGTACCACGGCGGGGGTGGAGGAAGAGACCCAGTACTTC. Its protein is CASSCTTAGVEEETQYF. The full variable domain, in which reference TRBV7-3 and TRBJ2-5 provide the parts outside the CDR3, is GAGVSQTPSNKVTEKGKYVELRCDPISGHTALYWYRQSLGQGPEFLIYFQGTGAADDSGLPNDRFFAVRPEGSVSTLKIQRTERGDSAVYLCASSCTTAGVEEETQYFGPGTRLLVL.